These 6 T cell receptor beta chains were sequenced from one sample in a study of technical replicates of blood from several donors. Sequencing used immunoSEQ multiplex PCR; TCRdb keeps in-frame clones, though not all of them. The profile shows roughly 80,000 clones, 93% of them singletons. Sequencing was performed on T cells isolated from PBMCs. Source of these receptors: a human donor in good health.

The chain joins TRBV27 to TRBJ1-2, with D possibly matching TRBD1 (6 bases). Per the germline V gene, CDR1 is MNHEY and CDR2 is SMNVEV (reference sequence). The CDR3 is 14 amino acids. The V end was cut by 3 bases, the J end by 6 bases, with 14 bases between. The CDR3 region has the DNA TGTGCCAGCAGTTTTGGCGCAGGGGTTAATGGCTACACCTTC. Translated: CASSFGAGVNGYTF.

Concerning this clone itself: The junction departs from germline at one end; a sequencing error may be responsible. This chain joins TRBV10-3 and TRBJ2-7, with D perhaps matching TRBD2 (5 bases). The CDR3 extends over 11 amino acids. Germline V gene lookup returns CDR1 ENHRY and CDR2 SYGVKD. The CDR3 bases are TGTGCCATCACCGACGGAGGCCCCCCTTTCTTC. This sequence encodes CAITDGGPPFF.

The chain has TRBV5-1 and TRBJ1-1; D unresolved. This CDR3 contains 14 residues. Germline CDR1 and CDR2: SGHRS and YFSETQ. V was pared by 3 bases and J by 5 bases, with 14 bases between. The CDR3 loop reads CASSSSSMSTEAFF. DNA of the CDR3: TGCGCCAGCAGCTCCAGTAGCATGAGTACTGAAGCTTTCTTT. The full variable domain, completed using reference TRBV5-1 and TRBJ1-1, is KAGVTQTPRYLIKTRGQQVTLSCSPISGHRSVSWYQQTPGQGLQFLFEYFSETQRNKGNFPGRFSGRQFSNSRSEMNVSTLELGDSALYLCASSSSSMSTEAFFGQGTRLTVV.

This chain joins TRBV7-9 and TRBJ2-5; no definite D call. The V end lost 4 bases, the J end lost 3 bases, and 12 bases lay between the germline ends. CDR1 and CDR2 from the germline V gene are SEHNR and FQNEAQ (reference sequence). The CDR3 contains 14 residues. The CDR3 region has the DNA TGTGCCAGCAGCTCCGTCTCCCGAGAAGAGACCCAGTACTTC. This gives the protein CASSSVSREETQYF.

Notes on this clone: Relative to the germline gene, one junction end is altered; a read error may explain this. The J gene is TRBJ2-1, the V gene TRBV7-9; 12 nucleotides align to TRBD1. In germline, CDR1 is SEHNR, CDR2 FQNEAQ (reference sequence). CDR3 size: 14 residues. CDR3 DNA: TGTGCCAGCAGCTTAGGCCCGGGACAGGGGGCCTGTATCTTC. Translation: CASSLGPGQGACIF.

This clone was counted once. The J gene is TRBJ2-7, the V gene TRBV6-1; D perhaps matches TRBD1 (6 bases). V was cut by 3 bases and J by 5 bases, with 11 bases left in between. The CDR3 has 13 residues. The germline V gene has CDR1 MNHNS and CDR2 SASEGT. The CDR3: CASSDRGRDEQYF. CDR3 DNA sequence: TGTGCCAGCAGTGACAGGGGAAGGGACGAGCAGTACTTC.